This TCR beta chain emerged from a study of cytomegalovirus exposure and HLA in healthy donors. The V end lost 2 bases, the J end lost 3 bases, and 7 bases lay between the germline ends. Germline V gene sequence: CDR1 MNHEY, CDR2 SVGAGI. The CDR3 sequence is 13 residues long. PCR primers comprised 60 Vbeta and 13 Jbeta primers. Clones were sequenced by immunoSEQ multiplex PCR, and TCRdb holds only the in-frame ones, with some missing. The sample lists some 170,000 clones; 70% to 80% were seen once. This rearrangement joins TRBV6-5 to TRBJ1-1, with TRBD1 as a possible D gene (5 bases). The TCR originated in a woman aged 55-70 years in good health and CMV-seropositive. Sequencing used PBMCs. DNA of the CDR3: TGTGCCAGCAGTTACGGCAGGGACACTGAAGCTTTCTTT. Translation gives CASSYGRDTEAFF.